This T cell receptor beta chain was observed in a study of blood T cell repertoires in COVID-19. Study details: Nucleic acid was either cDNA or gDNA, and it came from T cells, B-cell-depleted T cells, or PBMCs.

Per the original methods: By means of reference gene primer amplification, nucleated cell counts were estimated. Generated by immunoSEQ multiplex PCR, the TCRdb table keeps only in-frame clones and is missing some. Clonal size and the V and J genes are those of that table, whereas D and trimming came from the DNA. This sample has 140,000 to 150,000 clones; roughly 90% occur once, and the top ten carry 0.95% to 1.5%. Across fewer than 25 US areas, participants ranged in age from about 18 to 90 years. J gave up 6 bases and V 5 bases, and 5 bases lay outside the gene matches. Germline V gene lookup returns CDR1 LNHDA and CDR2 SQIVND (reference sequence). The CDR3 runs 13 residues.

This TCR was sampled from a woman in her twenties or thirties with acute COVID-19. The chain uses TRBV19 and TRBJ1-2; 8 bases are shared with TRBD1. Sequenced sample: PBMCs or T cells enriched from blood (not recorded which). The CDR3 here is CASSSGTGDGYTF. The CDR3 DNA follows: TGTGCCAGTAGTTCCGGGACAGGAGATGGCTACACCTTC.